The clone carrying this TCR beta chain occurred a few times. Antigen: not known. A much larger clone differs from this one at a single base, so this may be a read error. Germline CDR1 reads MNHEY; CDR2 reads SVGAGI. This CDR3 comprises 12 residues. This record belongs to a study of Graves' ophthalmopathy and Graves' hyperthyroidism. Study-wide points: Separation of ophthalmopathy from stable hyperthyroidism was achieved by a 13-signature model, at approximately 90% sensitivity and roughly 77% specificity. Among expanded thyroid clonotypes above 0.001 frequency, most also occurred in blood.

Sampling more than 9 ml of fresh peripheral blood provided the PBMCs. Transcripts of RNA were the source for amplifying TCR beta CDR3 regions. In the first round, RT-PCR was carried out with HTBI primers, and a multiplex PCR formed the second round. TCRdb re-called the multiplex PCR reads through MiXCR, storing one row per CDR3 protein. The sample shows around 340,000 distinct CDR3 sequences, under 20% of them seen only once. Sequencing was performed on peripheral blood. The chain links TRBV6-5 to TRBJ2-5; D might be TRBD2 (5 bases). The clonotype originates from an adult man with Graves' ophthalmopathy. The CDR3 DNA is TGTGCCAGCAGTTACTGGGGAGAGACCCTGTACTTC. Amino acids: CASSYWGETLYF.